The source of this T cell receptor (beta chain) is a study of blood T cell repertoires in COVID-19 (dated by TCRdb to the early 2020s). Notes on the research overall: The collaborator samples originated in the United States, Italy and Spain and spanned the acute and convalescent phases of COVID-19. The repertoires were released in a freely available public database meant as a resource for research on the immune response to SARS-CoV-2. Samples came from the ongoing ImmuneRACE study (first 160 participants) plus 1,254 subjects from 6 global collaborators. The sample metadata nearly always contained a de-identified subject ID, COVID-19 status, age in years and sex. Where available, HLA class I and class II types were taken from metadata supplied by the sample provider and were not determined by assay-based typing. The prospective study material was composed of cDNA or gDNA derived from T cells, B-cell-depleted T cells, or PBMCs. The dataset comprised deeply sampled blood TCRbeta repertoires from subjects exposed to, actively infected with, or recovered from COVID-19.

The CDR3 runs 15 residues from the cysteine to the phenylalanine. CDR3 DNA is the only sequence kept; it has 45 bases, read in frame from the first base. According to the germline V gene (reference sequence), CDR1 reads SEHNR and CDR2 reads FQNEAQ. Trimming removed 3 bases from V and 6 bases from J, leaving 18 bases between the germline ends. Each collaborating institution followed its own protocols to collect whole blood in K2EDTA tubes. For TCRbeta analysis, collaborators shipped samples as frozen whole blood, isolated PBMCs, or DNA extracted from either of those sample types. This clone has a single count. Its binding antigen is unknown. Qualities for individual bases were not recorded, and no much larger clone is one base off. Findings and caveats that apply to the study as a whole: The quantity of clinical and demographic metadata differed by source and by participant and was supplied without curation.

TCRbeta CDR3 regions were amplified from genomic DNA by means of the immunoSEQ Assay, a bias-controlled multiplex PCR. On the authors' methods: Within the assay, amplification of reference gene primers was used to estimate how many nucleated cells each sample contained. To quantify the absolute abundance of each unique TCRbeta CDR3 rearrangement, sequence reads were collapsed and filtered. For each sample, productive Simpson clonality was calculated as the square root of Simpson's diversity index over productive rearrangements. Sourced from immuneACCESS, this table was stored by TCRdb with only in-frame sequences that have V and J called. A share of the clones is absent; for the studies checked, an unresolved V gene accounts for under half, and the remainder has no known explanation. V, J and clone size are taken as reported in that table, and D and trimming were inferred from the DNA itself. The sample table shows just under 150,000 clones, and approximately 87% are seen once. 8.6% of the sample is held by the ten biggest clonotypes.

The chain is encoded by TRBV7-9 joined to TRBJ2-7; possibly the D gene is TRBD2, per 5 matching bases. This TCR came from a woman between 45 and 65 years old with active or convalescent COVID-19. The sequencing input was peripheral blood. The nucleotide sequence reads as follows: TGTGCCAGCAGCTTTGGGCCGGGATCCTCTCTCGAGCAGTACTTC. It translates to CASSFGPGSSLEQYF.